This TCR beta chain came from a study of T cells in Graves' hyperthyroidism and ophthalmopathy. Template material for amplifying TCR beta CDR3 regions consisted of RNA transcripts. First-round RT-PCR with HTBI primers amplified the TCR CDR3 region. TCRdb reprocessed the multiplex PCR reads via MiXCR and lists one record per CDR3 protein. The table shows fewer than 350,000 distinct CDR3 sequences, with 15% to 20% occurring only once. This clonotype was picked up a small number of times. The CDR3 spans 15 residues. After removal of 6 bases from V and 0 bases from J, the junction contained 7 bases not matched to a gene. Lactation, pregnancy, other autoimmune disease or uncontrolled infection led to exclusion of patients. Cells are PBMCs isolated from about 10 ml of fresh blood.

This chain joins TRBV12-3 or TRBV12-4 and TRBJ1-2; TRBD1 matches 7 bases. This clonotype originated in a woman between 50 and 59 years old with Graves' hyperthyroidism. The sequenced sample consisted of blood. Written as DNA, the CDR3 is TGTGCCAGCAGCCCAGGCACAGGGGCTAACTATGGCTACACCTTC. This gives the protein CASSPGTGANYGYTF.